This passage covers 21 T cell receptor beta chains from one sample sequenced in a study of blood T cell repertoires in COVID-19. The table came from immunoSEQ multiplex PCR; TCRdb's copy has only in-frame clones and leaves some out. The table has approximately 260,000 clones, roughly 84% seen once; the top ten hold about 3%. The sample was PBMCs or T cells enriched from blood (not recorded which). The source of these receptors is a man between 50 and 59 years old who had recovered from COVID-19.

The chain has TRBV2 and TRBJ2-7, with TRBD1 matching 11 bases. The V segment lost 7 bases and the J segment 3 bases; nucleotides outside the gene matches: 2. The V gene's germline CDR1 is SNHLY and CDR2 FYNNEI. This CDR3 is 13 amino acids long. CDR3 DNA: TGTGCCAGCACCGGGACAGGGGGCTACGAGCAGTACTTC. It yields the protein CASTGTGGYEQYF.

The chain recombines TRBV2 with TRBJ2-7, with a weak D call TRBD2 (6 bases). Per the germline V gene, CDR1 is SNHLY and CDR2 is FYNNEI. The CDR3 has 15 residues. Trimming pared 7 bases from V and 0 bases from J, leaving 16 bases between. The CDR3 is CASKSGRDPSYEQYF. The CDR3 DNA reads TGTGCCAGCAAAAGTGGGCGGGACCCCTCCTACGAGCAGTACTTC.

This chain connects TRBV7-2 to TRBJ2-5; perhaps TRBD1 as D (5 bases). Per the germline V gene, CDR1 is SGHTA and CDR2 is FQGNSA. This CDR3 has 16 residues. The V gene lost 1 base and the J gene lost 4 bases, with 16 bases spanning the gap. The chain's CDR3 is CASSLGPVGVRETQYF. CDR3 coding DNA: TGTGCCAGCAGCTTAGGCCCCGTAGGGGTTCGAGAGACCCAGTACTTC.

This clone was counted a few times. The CDR3 bases are TGCAGCGTTTCCCAGGGGGCAAATCAGCCCCAGCATTTT. It translates to CSVSQGANQPQHF. The rearrangement joins TRBV29-1 to TRBJ1-5; TRBD1 agrees at 8 bases. Germline assignment: CDR1 SQVTM and CDR2 ANQGSEA. CDR3 length: 13 amino acids. V trimming: 5 bases; J trimming: 4 bases; junction bases outside the gene matches: 4.

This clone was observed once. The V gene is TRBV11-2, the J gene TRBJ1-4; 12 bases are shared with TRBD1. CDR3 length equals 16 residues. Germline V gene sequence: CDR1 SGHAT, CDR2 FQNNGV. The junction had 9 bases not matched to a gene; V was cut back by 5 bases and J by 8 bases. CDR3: CASSTGTGGLGEKLFF. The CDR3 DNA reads TGTGCCAGCAGCACTGGGACAGGGGGCTTAGGGGAAAAACTGTTTTTT.

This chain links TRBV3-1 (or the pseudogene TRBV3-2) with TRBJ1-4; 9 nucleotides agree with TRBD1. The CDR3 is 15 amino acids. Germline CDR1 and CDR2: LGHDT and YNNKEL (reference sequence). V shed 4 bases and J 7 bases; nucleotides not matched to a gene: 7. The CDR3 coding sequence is TGTGCCAGCAGCCTTGGGACAGGGACCGTTGAAAAACTGTTTTTT. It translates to CASSLGTGTVEKLFF.

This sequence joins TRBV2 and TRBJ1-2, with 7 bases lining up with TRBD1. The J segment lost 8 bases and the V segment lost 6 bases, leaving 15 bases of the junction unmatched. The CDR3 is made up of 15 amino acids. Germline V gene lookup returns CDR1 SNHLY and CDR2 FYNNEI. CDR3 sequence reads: CASRAWDSFAVGYTF. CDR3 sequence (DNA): TGTGCCAGCAGAGCCTGGGACAGCTTCGCGGTCGGCTACACCTTC.

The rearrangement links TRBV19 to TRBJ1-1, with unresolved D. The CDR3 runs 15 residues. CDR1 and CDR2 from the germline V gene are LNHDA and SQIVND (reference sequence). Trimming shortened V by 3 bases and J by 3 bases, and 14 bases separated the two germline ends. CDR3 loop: CASSMVRVGDTEAFF. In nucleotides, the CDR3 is TGTGCCAGTAGTATGGTTCGGGTCGGGGACACTGAAGCTTTCTTT.

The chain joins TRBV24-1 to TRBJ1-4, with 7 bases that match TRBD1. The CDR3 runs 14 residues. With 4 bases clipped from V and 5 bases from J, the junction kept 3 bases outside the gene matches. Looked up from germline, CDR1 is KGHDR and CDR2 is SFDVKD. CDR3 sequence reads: CATSDSGGNEKLFF. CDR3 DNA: TGTGCCACCAGTGACTCAGGGGGGAATGAAAAACTGTTTTTT.

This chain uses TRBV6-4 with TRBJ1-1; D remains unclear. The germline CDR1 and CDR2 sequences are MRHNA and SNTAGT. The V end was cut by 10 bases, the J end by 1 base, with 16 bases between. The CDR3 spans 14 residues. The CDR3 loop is CATTAAPGNTEAFF. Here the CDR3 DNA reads TGTGCCACCACGGCGGCGCCGGGGAACACTGAAGCTTTCTTT.

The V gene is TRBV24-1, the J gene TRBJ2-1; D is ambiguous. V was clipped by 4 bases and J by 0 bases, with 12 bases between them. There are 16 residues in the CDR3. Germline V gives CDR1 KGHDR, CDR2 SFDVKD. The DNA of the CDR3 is TGTGCCACCAGTGACCCTACAGATAGCTCCTACAATGAGCAGTTCTTC. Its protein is CATSDPTDSSYNEQFF.

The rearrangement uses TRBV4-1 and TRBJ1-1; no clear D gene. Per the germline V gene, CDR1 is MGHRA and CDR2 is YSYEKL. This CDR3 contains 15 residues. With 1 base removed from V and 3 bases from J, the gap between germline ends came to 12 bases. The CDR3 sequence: CASSQAGRGDTEAFF. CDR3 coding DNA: TGCGCCAGCAGCCAAGCTGGACGGGGAGACACTGAAGCTTTCTTT.

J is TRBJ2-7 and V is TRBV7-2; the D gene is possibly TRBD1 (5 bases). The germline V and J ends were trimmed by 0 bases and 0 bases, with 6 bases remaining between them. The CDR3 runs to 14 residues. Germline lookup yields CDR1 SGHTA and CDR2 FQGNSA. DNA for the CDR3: TGTGCCAGCAGCTTAGCCAGGGCCTCCTACGAGCAGTACTTC. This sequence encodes CASSLARASYEQYF.

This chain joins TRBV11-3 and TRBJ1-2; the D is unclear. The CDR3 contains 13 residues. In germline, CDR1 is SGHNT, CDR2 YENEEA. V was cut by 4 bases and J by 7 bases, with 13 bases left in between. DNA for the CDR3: TGTGCCAGCAGCTCTGGTCAGTTACGTGGCTACACCTTC. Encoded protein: CASSSGQLRGYTF.

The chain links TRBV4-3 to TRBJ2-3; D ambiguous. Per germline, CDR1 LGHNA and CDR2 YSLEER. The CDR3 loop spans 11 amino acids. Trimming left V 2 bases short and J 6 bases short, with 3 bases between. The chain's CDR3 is CASSQQDTQYF. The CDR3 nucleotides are TGCGCCAGCAGCCAACAGGATACGCAGTATTTT.

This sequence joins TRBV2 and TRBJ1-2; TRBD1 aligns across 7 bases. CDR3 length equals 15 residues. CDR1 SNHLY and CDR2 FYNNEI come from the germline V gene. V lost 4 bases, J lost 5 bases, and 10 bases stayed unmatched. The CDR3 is CASSAQGDISYGYTF. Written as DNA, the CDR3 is TGTGCCAGCAGTGCCCAGGGGGATATATCATATGGCTACACCTTC.

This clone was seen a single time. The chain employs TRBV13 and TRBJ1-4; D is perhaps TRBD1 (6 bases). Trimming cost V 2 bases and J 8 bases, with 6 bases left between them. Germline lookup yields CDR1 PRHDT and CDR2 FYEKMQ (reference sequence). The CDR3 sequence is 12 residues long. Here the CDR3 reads CASSLQGEKLFF. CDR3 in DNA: TGTGCCAGCAGCTTACAGGGGGAAAAACTGTTTTTT.

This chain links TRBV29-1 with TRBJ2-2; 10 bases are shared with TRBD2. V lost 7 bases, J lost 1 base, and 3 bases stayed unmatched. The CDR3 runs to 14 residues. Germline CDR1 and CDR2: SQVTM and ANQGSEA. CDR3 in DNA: TGCAGCGCCCCTAGCGGGGGGAACACCGGGGAGCTGTTTTTT. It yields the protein CSAPSGGNTGELFF.

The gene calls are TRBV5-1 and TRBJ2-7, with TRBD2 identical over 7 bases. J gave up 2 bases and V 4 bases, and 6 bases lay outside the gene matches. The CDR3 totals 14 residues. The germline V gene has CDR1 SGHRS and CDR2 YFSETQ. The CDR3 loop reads CASSLQRGTYEQYF. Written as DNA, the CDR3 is TGCGCCAGCAGCCTCCAGCGGGGAACCTACGAGCAGTACTTC.

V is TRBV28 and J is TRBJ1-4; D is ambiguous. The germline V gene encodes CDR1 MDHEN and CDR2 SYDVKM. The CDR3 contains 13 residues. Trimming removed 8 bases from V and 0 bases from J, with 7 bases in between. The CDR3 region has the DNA TGTGCCAGCGGGCCCGCAACTAATGAAAAACTGTTTTTT. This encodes CASGPATNEKLFF.

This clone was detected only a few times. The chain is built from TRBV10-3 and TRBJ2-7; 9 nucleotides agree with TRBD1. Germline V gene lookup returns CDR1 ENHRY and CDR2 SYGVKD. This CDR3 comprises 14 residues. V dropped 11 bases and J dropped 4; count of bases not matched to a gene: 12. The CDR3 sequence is CAPYPRQGGYEQYF. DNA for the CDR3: TGTGCCCCCTACCCCCGACAGGGGGGTTACGAGCAGTACTTC.